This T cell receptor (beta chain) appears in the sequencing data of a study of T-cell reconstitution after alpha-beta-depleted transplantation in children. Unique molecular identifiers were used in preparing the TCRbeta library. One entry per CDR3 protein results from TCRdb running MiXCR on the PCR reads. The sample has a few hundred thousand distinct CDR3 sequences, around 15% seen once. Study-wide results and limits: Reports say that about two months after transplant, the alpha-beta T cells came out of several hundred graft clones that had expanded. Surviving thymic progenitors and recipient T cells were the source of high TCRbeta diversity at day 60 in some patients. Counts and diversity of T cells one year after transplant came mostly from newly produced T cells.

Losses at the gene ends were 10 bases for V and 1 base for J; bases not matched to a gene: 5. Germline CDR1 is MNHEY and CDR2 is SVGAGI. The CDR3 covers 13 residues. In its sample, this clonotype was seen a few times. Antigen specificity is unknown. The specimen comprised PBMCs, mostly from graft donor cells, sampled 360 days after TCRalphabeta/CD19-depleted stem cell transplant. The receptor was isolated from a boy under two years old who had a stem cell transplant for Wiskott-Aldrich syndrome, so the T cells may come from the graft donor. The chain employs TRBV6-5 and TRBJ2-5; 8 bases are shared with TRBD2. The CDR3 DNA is TGTGCCACCAAACGGGGGGGCCAAGAGACCCAGTACTTC. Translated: CATKRGGQETQYF.